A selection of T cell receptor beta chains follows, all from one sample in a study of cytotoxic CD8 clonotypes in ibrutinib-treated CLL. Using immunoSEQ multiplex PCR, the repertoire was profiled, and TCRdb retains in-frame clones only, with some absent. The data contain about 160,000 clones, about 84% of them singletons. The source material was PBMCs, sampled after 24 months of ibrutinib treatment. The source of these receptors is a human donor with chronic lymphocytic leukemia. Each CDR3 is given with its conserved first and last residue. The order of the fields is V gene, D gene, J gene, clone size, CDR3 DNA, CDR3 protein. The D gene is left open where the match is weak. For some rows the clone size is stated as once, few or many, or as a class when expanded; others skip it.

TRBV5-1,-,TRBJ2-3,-,TGCGCCAGCAGTTTTTCCGGGCCAGCCACAGATACGCAGTATTTT,CASSFSGPATDTQYF
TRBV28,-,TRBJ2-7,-,TGTGCCAGCAGCTCCCTGGGGCGGACGAGCTCCTACGAGCAGTACTTC,CASSSLGRTSSYEQYF
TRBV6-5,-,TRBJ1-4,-,TGTGCCAGCAGAAGGGCGGCGGCTAATGAAAAACTGTTTTTT,CASRRAAANEKLFF
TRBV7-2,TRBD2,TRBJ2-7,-,TGTGCCAGCAGCCCCGGGACTAGCGGGAGTTTCGAGCAGTACTTC,CASSPGTSGSFEQYF
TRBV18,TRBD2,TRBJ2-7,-,TGTGCCAGCTCACCCCCCTCTAGCGGGGGCCAAAAGGGGCAGTACTTC,CASSPPSSGGQKGQYF
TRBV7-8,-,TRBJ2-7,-,TGTGCCAGCAGCTTAGAACCGGTTTTGACGATCTTC,CASSLEPVLTIF
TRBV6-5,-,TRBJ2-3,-,TGTGCCAGCAGTTCAGGCTGGGGCCGGGCAGATACGCAGTATTTT,CASSSGWGRADTQYF
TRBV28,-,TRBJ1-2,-,TGTGCCAGCAGTCTGGTAGGGTTAGGCTACACCTTC,CASSLVGLGYTF
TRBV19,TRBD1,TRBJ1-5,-,TGTGCCAGTAGTCCCAGGGGGATAGGGGATCAGCCCCAGCATTTT,CASSPRGIGDQPQHF
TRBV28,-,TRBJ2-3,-,TGTGCCAGCAGTTTTCAGGACACAGATACGCAGTATTTT,CASSFQDTDTQYF
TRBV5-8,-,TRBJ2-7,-,TGTGCCAGCAGCCCCTGGGGAACTAGCTCCTACGAGCAGTACTTC,CASSPWGTSSYEQYF
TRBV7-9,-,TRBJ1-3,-,TGTGCCAGTAACGGGGGGTTTGTCAACACCATATATTTT,CASNGGFVNTIYF
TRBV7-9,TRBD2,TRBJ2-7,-,TGTGCCAGCGGACCTAGCGGGAGGGGATACGACGAGCAGTACTTC,CASGPSGRGYDEQYF
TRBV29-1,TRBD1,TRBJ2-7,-,TGCAGCGTTGACTGGGGACAGGGAGGGAGGGAGCAGTACTTC,CSVDWGQGGREQYF
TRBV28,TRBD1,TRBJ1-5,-,TGTGCCAGCAGTGATAGACAGGGGGTGAATCAGCCCCAGCATTTT,CASSDRQGVNQPQHF
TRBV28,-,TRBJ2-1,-,TGTGCCAGCAGTTTCGTGGGGCTTACCAATGAGCAGTTCTTC,CASSFVGLTNEQFF
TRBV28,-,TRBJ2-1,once,TGTGCCGGTCGACAGGAGGGGGCTCGGGCAGACGAGCAGTTCTTC,CAGRQEGARADEQFF
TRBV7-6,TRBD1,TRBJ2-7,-,TGTGCCAGCAGCTTACCCGACAGGGGGCCGTACGAGCAGTACTTC,CASSLPDRGPYEQYF
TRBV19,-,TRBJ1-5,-,TGTGCCAGCGAAGTAAACAGCAACAATCAGCCCCAGCATTTT,CASEVNSNNQPQHF
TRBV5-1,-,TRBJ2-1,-,TGCGCCAGCAGCTTGGGTGGTAGCTACAATGAGCAGTTCTTC,CASSLGGSYNEQFF
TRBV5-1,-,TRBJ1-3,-,TGCGCCAGCTGTACCGCCCCTGGAAACACCATATATTTT,CASCTAPGNTIYF
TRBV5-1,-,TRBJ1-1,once,TGCGCCAGCGGACTTCAGGGGAACACTGAAGCTTTCTTT,CASGLQGNTEAFF
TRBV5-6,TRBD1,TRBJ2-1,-,TGTGCCAGCAGCCTACAGGGGATTGGTTACAATGAGCAGTTCTTC,CASSLQGIGYNEQFF
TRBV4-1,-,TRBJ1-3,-,TGCGCCAGCAGCCAAGTGTCAGGGATCTTCGCCCTATCTGGAAACACCATATATTTT,CASSQVSGIFALSGNTIYF
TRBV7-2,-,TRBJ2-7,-,TGTGCCAGCAGCTTAGGGGCGGGGGCCGGGTCCTACGAGCAGTACTTC,CASSLGAGAGSYEQYF
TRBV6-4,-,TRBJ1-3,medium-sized,TGTGCCAGCAGCCGAACCGGTATCGGAAACACCATATATTTT,CASSRTGIGNTIYF
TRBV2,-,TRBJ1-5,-,TGTGCCAGCAGTGGAAATCAGCCCCAGCATTTT,CASSGNQPQHF
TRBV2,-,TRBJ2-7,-,TGTGCCAGCAGTGAGTCGGAGGGCAGCTACGAGCAGTACTTC,CASSESEGSYEQYF
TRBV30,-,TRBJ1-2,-,TGTGCCTGGAGTTGGGGGGACACCCCCAAAGCCTCCTTC,CAWSWGDTPKASF
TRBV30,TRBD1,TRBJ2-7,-,TGTGCCTGGGGACAGGGCCTAGGCGAGCAGTACTTC,CAWGQGLGEQYF
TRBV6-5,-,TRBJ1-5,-,TGTGCCAGCTTTGGGGCCGGGGGCAATCAGCCCCAGCATTTT,CASFGAGGNQPQHF
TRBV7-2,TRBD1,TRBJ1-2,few,TGTGCCAGCAGCTTCTCGGCAGGGGGCGGGAATGGCTACACCTTC,CASSFSAGGGNGYTF
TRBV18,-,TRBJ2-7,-,TGTGCCAGCTCACCAGGGGACTTTGGAACCTACGAGCAGTACTTC,CASSPGDFGTYEQYF
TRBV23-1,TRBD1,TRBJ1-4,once,TGCGCCAGCAGTCACCCACAACAGGGGATAAATGAAAAACTGTTTTTT,CASSHPQQGINEKLFF
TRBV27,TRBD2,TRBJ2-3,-,TGTGCCAGCAGTTTGCTTCCCCCGACTAGCGGACACACAGATACGCAGTATTTT,CASSLLPPTSGHTDTQYF
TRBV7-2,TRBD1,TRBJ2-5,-,TGTGCCAGCAGCCCGGGACAGCAAGAGACCCAGTACTTC,CASSPGQQETQYF
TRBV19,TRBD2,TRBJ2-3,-,TGTGCCAGTAGGGGACTAGCGGCTAGCACAGATACGCAGTATTTT,CASRGLAASTDTQYF
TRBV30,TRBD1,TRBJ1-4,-,TGTGCCTGGCTGGGACAGGGCAGCGAAAAACTGTTTTTT,CAWLGQGSEKLFF
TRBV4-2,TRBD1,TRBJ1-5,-,TGTGCCAGCAGCCAAAGACAGGGGATGGGGGCTAGCAATCAGCCCCAGCATTTT,CASSQRQGMGASNQPQHF
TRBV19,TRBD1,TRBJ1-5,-,TGTGCCAGTAGTTGGCGACAGGGCAGCAATCAGCCCCAGCATTTT,CASSWRQGSNQPQHF
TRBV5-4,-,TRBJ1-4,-,TGTGCCAGCAAGAGGGACGAGGAACGTGAAAAACTGTTTTTT,CASKRDEEREKLFF
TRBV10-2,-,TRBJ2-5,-,TGCGCCAGCAGTGAGTTGGCGGGAACTCGACAAGAGACCCAGTACTTC,CASSELAGTRQETQYF
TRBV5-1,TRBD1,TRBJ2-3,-,TGCGCCAGCAGCGAAGGGGACAGGGCAGATACGCAGTATTTT,CASSEGDRADTQYF
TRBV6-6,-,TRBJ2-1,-,TGTGCCAGCAGTTACTTGTCTAGTAAGGATGAGCAGTTCTTC,CASSYLSSKDEQFF
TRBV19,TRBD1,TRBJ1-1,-,TGTGCCAGTAGTATAGGAGACAGGGTAGGGAACACTGAAGCTTTCTTT,CASSIGDRVGNTEAFF
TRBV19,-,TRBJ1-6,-,TGTGCCAGTAGTAGGGGACTGAGCTATAATTCACCCCTCCACTTT,CASSRGLSYNSPLHF
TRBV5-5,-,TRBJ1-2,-,TGTGCCAGCAGCTTAGACGTCCGCTATGGCTACACCTTC,CASSLDVRYGYTF
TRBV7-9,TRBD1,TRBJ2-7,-,TGTGCCAGCAGCTTAGCTACAGGGGCCGAGCAGTACTTC,CASSLATGAEQYF
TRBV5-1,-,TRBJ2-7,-,TGCGCCAGCAGCTTGGGTTCGGGAAACGAGCAGTACTTC,CASSLGSGNEQYF
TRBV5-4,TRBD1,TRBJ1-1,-,TGTGCCAGCAGCGAGGACAGGGAGAACACTGAAGCTTTCTTT,CASSEDRENTEAFF
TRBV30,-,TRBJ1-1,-,TGTGCCTGGAAGAGGGGTAGAAATCTGGCGAACACTGAAGCTTTCTTT,CAWKRGRNLANTEAFF
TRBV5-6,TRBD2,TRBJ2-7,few,TGTGCCAGCAGCTTGGTAGCGGGGGGCGCGGTGTCGCGGCAGTACTTC,CASSLVAGGAVSRQYF
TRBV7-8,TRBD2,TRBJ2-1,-,TGTGCCAGCAGCAAAGGGACTAGCGGGAGGACGGATGAGCAGTTCTTC,CASSKGTSGRTDEQFF
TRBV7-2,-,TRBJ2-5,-,TGTGCCAGCAGCTTACGGTGGGGGACACAAGAGACCCAGTACTTC,CASSLRWGTQETQYF
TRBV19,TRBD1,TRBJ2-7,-,TGTGCCAGTAGTAATAGCGGACAGGGTATGTCCGAGCAGTACTTC,CASSNSGQGMSEQYF
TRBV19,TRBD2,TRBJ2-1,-,TGTGCCAGTAAAGCGGGGAGCTCCTACAATGAGCAGTTCTTC,CASKAGSSYNEQFF
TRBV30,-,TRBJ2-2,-,TGTGCCACCCGACCGGGACACACAACCGGGGAGCTGTTTTTT,CATRPGHTTGELFF
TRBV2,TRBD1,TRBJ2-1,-,TGTGCCAGCAGGACAGGGGGAAATGAGCAGTTCTTC,CASRTGGNEQFF